The 4 T cell receptor beta chains listed next were all sequenced from one sample in a study of blood T cell repertoires in COVID-19. Generated by immunoSEQ multiplex PCR, the TCRdb table keeps only in-frame clones and is missing some. Of 400,000 or so clones listed, 80% to 90% are singletons. The sample consisted of PBMCs or T cells enriched from blood (not recorded which). The source of these receptors is a young man who had recovered from COVID-19.

The genes are TRBV5-1 and TRBJ2-7; perhaps TRBD2 as D (5 bases). V shed 1 base and J shed 6 bases, with 17 bases lying between them. Germline CDR1 is SGHRS and CDR2 is YFSETQ. This CDR3 region has 15 residues. CDR3 DNA sequence: TGCGCCAGCAGCTTGAAGATCTGGCCAGAGGGCGAGCAGTACTTC. Translation gives CASSLKIWPEGEQYF. Full variable domain (missing parts from reference TRBV5-1 and TRBJ2-7): KAGVTQTPRYLIKTRGQQVTLSCSPISGHRSVSWYQQTPGQGLQFLFEYFSETQRNKGNFPGRFSGRQFSNSRSEMNVSTLELGDSALYLCASSLKIWPEGEQYFGPGTRLTVT.

This clone was observed a handful of times. This chain links TRBV28 with TRBJ1-3, with D tentatively TRBD1 (6 bases). Germline V gene sequence: CDR1 MDHEN, CDR2 SYDVKM. The length of the CDR3 is 15 residues. V was trimmed by 7 bases and J by 8 bases, leaving 21 bases between them. CDR3 in DNA: TGTGCCAGCACCCTCACCTTCGACAGGTGGGACACCATATATTTT. It encodes CASTLTFDRWDTIYF. The whole variable domain, filled in from reference TRBV28 and TRBJ1-3, reads DVKVTQSSRYLVKRTGEKVFLECVQDMDHENMFWYRQDPGLGLRLIYFSYDVKMKEKGDIPEGYSVSREKKERFSLILESASTNQTSMYLCASTLTFDRWDTIYFGEGSWLTVV.

The V call is TRBV28, the J call TRBJ1-4; perhaps TRBD1 as D (6 bases). This CDR3 spans 15 amino acids. With 7 bases removed from V and 3 bases from J, the gap between germline ends came to 15 bases. Germline-derived CDR1 and CDR2 are MDHEN and SYDVKM. The CDR3 nucleotides read TGTGCCAGCATTAAGGGGGGGGAACCTAATGAAAAACTGTTTTTT. Its protein is CASIKGGEPNEKLFF.

The V call is TRBV3-1 (or the pseudogene TRBV3-2), the J call TRBJ2-7; no firm D call. The germline gives CDR1 LGHDT, CDR2 YNNKEL (reference sequence). The CDR3 length is 13 residues. V was pared by 1 base and J by 3 bases, with 7 bases between. CDR3 sequence (DNA): TGTGCCAGCAGCCAAGGGTCGGGCTACGAGCAGTACTTC. Its translation: CASSQGSGYEQYF.